This TCR beta chain appears in the sequencing data of a study of T cells in localized non-small cell lung cancer. Findings and limits, study-wide: Out of the top 100 tumor clones, a median roughly 50 were seen in adjacent lung.

The sample holds one count of this clone. The antigen is not known. Trimming at V came to 3 bases and at J to 0 bases, leaving 6 bases not matched to a gene. Germline assignment: CDR1 SGDLS and CDR2 YYNGEE. The CDR3 is made up of 17 amino acids. The repertoire was sequenced with immunoSEQ multiplex PCR; TCRdb's copy has only in-frame clones and lacks some. The sample yields more than 45,000 clones, around 87% seen once. The receptor's source is a man between 40 and 75 years old with stage II lung adenocarcinoma. The specimen comprised PBMCs, sampled before any cancer treatment. The rearrangement links TRBV9 to TRBJ2-3, with 11 nucleotides matching TRBD2. The CDR3 is CASSGLAGGKSTDTQYF. Here the CDR3 DNA reads TGTGCCAGCAGCGGGCTAGCGGGGGGTAAGAGCACAGATACGCAGTATTTT.